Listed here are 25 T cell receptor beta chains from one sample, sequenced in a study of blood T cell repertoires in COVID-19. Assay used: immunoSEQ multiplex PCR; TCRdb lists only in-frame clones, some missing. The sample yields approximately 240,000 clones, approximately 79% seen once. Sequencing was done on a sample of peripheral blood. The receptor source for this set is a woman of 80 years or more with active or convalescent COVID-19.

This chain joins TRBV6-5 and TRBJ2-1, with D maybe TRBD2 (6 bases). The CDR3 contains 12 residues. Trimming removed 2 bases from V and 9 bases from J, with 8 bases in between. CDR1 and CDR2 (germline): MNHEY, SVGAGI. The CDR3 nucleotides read TGTGCCAGCAGTTACCGCGGGACTGAGCAGTTCTTC. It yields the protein CASSYRGTEQFF.

In nucleotides, the CDR3 is TGTGCCAGCAGCTCCCACACAGGGGGGTACACTGAAGCTTTCTTT. Protein: CASSSHTGGYTEAFF. V usage is TRBV5-4 and J usage is TRBJ1-1, with TRBD1 matching 8 bases. V lost 3 bases and J lost 3; bases outside the gene matches: 7. This CDR3 is built from 15 residues. Germline lookup yields CDR1 SGHNT and CDR2 YYREEE (reference sequence).

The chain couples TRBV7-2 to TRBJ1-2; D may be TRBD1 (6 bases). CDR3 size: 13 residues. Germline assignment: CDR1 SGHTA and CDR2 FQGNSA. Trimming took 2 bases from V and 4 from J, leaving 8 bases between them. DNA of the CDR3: TGTGCCAGCAGCTTACAGGACAGCTATGGCTACACCTTC. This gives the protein CASSLQDSYGYTF.

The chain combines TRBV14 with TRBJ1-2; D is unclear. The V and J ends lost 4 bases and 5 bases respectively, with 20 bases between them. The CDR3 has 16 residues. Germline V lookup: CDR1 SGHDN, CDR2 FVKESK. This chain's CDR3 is CASSLMGRANLYGYTF. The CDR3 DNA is TGTGCCAGCAGCCTCATGGGGAGGGCGAACCTTTATGGCTACACCTTC.

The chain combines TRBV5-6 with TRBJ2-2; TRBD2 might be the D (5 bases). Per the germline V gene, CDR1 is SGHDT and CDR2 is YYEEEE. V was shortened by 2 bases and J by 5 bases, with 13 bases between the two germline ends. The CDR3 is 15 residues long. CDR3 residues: CASSFISGPTGELFF. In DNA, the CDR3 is TGTGCCAGCAGCTTTATAAGCGGCCCTACCGGGGAGCTGTTTTTT.

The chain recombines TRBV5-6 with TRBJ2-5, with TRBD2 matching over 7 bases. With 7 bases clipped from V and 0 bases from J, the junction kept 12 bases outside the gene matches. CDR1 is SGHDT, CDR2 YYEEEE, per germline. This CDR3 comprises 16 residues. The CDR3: CASRREASGYQETQYF. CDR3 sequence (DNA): TGTGCCAGCCGTAGGGAGGCTAGCGGATACCAAGAGACCCAGTACTTC.

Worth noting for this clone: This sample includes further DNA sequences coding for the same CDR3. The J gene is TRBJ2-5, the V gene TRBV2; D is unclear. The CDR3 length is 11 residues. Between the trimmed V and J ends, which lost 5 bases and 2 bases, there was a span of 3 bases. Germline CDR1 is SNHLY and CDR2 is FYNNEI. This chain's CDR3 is CASSPQETQYF. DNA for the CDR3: TGTGCCAGCAGTCCGCAAGAGACCCAGTACTTC.

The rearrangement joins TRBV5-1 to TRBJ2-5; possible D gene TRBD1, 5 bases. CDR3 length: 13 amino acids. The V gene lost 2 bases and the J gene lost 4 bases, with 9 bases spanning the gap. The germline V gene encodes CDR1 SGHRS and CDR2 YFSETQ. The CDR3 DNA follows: TGCGCCAGCAGCTTTCAGGGATCAGAGACCCAGTACTTC. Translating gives CASSFQGSETQYF.

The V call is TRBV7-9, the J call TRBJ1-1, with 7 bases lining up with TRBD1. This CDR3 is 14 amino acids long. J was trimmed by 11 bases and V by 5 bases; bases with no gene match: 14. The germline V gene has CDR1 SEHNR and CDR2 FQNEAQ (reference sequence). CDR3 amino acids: CASSQQGPNTGAFF. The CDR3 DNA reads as TGTGCCAGCAGCCAACAGGGGCCTAACACCGGGGCTTTCTTT. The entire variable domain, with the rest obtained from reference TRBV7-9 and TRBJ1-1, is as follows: DTGVSQNPRHKITKRGQNVTFRCDPISEHNRLYWYRQTLGQGPEFLTYFQNEAQLEKSRLLSDRFSAERPKGSFSTLEIQRTEQGDSAMYLCASSQQGPNTGAFFGQGTRLTVV.

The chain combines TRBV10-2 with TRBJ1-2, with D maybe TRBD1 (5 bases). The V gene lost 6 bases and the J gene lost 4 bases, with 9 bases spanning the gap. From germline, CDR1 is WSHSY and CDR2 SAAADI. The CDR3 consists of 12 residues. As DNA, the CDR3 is TGCGCCAGCAGGACAGACAGCTATGGCTACACCTTC. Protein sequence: CASRTDSYGYTF.

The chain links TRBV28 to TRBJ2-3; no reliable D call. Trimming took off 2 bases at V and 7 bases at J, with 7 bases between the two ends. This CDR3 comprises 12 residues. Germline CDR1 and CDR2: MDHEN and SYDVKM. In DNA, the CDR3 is TGTGCCAGCAGTTTAGTGGCAAATACGCAGTATTTT. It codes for CASSLVANTQYF.

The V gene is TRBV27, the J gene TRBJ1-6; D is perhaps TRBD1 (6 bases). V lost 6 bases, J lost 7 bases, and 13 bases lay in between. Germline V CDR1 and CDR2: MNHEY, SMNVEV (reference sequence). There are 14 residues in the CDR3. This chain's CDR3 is CASREDRINSPLHF. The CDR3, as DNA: TGTGCCAGCAGAGAGGACAGAATCAATTCACCCCTCCACTTT.

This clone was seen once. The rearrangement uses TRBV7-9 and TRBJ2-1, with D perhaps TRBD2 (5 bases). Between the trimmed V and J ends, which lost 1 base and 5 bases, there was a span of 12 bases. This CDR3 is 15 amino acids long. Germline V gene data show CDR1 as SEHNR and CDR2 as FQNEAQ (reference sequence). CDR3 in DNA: TGTGCCAGCAGCTTAGAATCCGGGGTTAACAATGAGCAGTTCTTC. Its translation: CASSLESGVNNEQFF.

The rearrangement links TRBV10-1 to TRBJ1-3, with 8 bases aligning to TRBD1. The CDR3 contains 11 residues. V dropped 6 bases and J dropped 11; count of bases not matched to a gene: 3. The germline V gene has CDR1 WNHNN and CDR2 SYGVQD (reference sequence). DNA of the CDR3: TGCGCCAGCAGAGGACAGGGATCCATATATTTT. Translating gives CASRGQGSIYF.

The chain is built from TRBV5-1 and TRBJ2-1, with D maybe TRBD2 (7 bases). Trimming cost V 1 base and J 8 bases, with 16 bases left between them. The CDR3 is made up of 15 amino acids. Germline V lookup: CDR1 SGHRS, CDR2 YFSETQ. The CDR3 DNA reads TGCGCCAGCAGCTTGCAGGGGTCGGGAGGACATGAGCAGTTCTTC. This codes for CASSLQGSGGHEQFF. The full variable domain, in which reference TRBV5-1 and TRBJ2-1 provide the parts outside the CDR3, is KAGVTQTPRYLIKTRGQQVTLSCSPISGHRSVSWYQQTPGQGLQFLFEYFSETQRNKGNFPGRFSGRQFSNSRSEMNVSTLELGDSALYLCASSLQGSGGHEQFFGPGTRLTVL.

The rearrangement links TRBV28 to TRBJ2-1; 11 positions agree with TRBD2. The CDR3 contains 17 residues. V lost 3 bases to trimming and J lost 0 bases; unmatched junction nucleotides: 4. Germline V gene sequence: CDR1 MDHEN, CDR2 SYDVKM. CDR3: CASSLFGLAGSYNEQFF. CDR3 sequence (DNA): TGTGCCAGCAGTTTGTTTGGACTAGCGGGCTCCTACAATGAGCAGTTCTTC.

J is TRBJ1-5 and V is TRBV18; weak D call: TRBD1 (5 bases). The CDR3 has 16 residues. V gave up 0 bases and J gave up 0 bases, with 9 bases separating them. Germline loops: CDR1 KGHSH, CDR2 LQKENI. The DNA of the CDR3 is TGTGCCAGCTCACCACCCGGGACTTTTAGCAATCAGCCCCAGCATTTT. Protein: CASSPPGTFSNQPQHF.

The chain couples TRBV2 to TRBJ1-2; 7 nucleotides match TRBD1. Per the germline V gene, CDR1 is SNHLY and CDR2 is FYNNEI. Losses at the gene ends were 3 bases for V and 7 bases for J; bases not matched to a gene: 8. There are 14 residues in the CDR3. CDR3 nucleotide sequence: TGTGCCAGCAGTGAGTATCGACAGGGTGGTGGCTACACCTTC. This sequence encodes CASSEYRQGGGYTF.

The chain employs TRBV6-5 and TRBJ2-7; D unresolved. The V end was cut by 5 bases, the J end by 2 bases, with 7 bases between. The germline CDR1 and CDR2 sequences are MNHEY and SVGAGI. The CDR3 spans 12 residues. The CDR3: CASSPQAYEQYF. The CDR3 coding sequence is TGTGCCAGCAGTCCCCAGGCCTACGAGCAGTACTTC.

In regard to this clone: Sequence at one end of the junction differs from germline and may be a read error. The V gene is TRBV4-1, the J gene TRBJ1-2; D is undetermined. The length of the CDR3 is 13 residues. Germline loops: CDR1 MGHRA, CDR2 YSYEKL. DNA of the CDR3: TGCGCCAGCAGCCAAGACTCCACACAGAGTCCAATCTTC. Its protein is CASSQDSTQSPIF.

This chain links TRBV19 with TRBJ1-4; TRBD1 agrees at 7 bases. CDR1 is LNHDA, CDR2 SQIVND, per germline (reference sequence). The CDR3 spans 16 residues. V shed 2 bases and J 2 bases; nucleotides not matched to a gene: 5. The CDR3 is CASSIRGRLTNEKLFF. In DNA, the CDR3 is TGTGCCAGTAGTATAAGGGGGCGACTGACTAATGAAAAACTGTTTTTT.

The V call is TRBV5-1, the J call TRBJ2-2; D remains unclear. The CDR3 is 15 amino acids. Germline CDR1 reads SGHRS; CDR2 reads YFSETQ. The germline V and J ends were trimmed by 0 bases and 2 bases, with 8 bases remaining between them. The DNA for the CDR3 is TGCGCCAGCAGCTTGGGTGAGCTAAACACCGGGGAGCTGTTTTTT. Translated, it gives CASSLGELNTGELFF.

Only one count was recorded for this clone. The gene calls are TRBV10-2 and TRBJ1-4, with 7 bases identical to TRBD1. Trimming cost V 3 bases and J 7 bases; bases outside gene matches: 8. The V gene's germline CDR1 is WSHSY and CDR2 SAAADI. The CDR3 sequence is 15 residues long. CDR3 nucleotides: TGCGCCAGCAGTGACTACCACAGGGGAGGTGAAAAACTGTTTTTT. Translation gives CASSDYHRGGEKLFF.

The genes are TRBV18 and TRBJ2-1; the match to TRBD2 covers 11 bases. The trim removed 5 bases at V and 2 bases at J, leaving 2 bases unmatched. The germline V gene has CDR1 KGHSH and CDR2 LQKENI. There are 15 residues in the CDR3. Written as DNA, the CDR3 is TGTGCCAGCTCATTAGCGGGAGGGCCCTACAATGAGCAGTTCTTC. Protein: CASSLAGGPYNEQFF.

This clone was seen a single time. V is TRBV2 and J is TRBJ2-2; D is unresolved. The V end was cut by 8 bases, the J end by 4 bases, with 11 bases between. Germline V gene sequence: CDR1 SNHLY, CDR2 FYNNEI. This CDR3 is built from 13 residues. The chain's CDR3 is CASGVSSTGELFF. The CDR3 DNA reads TGTGCCAGCGGTGTCTCCTCCACCGGGGAGCTGTTTTTT.